The rows below give T cell receptor beta chains drawn from one sample of a study of memory CD4+ T cells and cytomegalovirus serostatus. The repertoire was sequenced with immunoSEQ multiplex PCR; TCRdb's copy has only in-frame clones and lacks some. Here the sample spans under 55,000 clones, around four fifths being singletons. The sequenced material came from memory CD4+ T cells from blood. All receptors derive from an adult in good health and CMV-seropositive. CDR3s include the opening cysteine and the closing phenylalanine or tryptophan. The order of the fields is clone size, V gene, D gene, J gene, CDR3 DNA, CDR3 protein. A D gene is named only where the DNA matches it firmly. Size values are once, few and many counts, or a class for expanded clones, and some rows have none.

-	TRBV7-2	-	TRBJ2-3	TGTGCCAGCAGCTTAGCGGGATATCCCGGGGGCCGGGGGCCAGATACGCAGTATTTT	CASSLAGYPGGRGPDTQYF
-	TRBV5-8	-	TRBJ2-3	TGTGCCTACGGAGCACGAAGGGGCACAGATACGCAGTATTTT	CAYGARRGTDTQYF
-	TRBV12-1	-	TRBJ2-7	TGTGCCAGCAGGTTCTCCGGGTTCGTCTATTTGGAGCAGTACTTC	CASRFSGFVYLEQYF
few	TRBV5-4	-	TRBJ1-1	TGTGCCAGCAGCTTACTAAACACTGAAGCTTTCTTT	CASSLLNTEAFF
-	TRBV5-1	TRBD2	TRBJ2-3	TGCGCCAGCAGCCCTAGCGGGAGAGGGACAGATACGCAGTATTTT	CASSPSGRGTDTQYF
-	TRBV5-1	TRBD2	TRBJ2-2	TGCGCCAGCAGCCGGACTAGCGGGACCGGGGAGCTGTTTTTT	CASSRTSGTGELFF
once	TRBV5-8	-	TRBJ1-1	TGTGCCAGCAGCCGGTCCAGGGTAAGCACTGAAGCTTTCTTT	CASSRSRVSTEAFF
-	TRBV30	-	TRBJ1-1	TGTGCCTGGAGTCCCCGTAGGGGATCCCTGAACACTGAAGCTTTCTTT	CAWSPRRGSLNTEAFF
-	TRBV4-1	TRBD2	TRBJ2-1	TGCGCCAGCAGCCCGCGGGGGGGCGCTAACAATGAGCAGTTCTTC	CASSPRGGANNEQFF
-	TRBV19	TRBD1	TRBJ2-1	TGTGCCAGTAGTATAGGGGGAACAGGGGGTAATGAGCAGTTCTTC	CASSIGGTGGNEQFF
-	TRBV19	-	TRBJ1-2	TGTGCCAGTAGGCTGGGACGGTCTAACTATGGCTACACCTTC	CASRLGRSNYGYTF
-	TRBV5-1	-	TRBJ1-4	TGCGCCAGCAGCTCCCAGGGGTCTGCTAATGAAAAACTGTTTTTT	CASSSQGSANEKLFF
-	TRBV4-1	-	TRBJ2-1	TGCGCCAGCAGCCAAGACAGGGGCCGCTCCTTAAACAATGAGCAGTTCTTC	CASSQDRGRSLNNEQFF
-	TRBV28	-	TRBJ1-4	TGTGCCAGCAGGACCCCGGTGGGTAATGAAAAACTGTTTTTT	CASRTPVGNEKLFF
-	TRBV18	-	TRBJ2-3	TGTGCCAGCTCACCAAGGGGGAGTTTTCGAGGCACAGATACGCAGTATTTT	CASSPRGSFRGTDTQYF
-	TRBV20-1	-	TRBJ2-7	TGCAGTGCTATCCTAGTAAAAGAGCAGTACTTC	CSAILVKEQYF
-	TRBV7-6	TRBD2	TRBJ2-1	TGTGCCAGCAGCTTAGCTGTAGGAAGCGGGGGGTCCGAGCAGTTCTTC	CASSLAVGSGGSEQFF
-	TRBV30	-	TRBJ2-3	TGTGCCTGGAGTCCCAAAAATGCCGATACGCAGTATTTT	CAWSPKNADTQYF
-	TRBV6-5	-	TRBJ1-3	TGTGCCAGCACCATGAAGGCAGGAGGAAACACCATATATTTT	CASTMKAGGNTIYF
-	TRBV18	-	TRBJ2-5	TGTGCCAGCTCACCAAGTATAGGGGACCAAGAGACCCAGTACTTC	CASSPSIGDQETQYF
-	TRBV6-1	-	TRBJ1-4	TGTGCCAGCAGTGAAGCCAGGAGGGAAAAACTGTTTTTT	CASSEARREKLFF
once	TRBV2	-	TRBJ2-5	TGTGCCAGCCGGAGGCGGTCCAAAGAGACCCAGTACTTC	CASRRRSKETQYF
-	TRBV7-3	TRBD2	TRBJ2-1	TGTGCCAGCAGCTCGGGACTAGATGGTAGAAATGAGCAGTTCTTC	CASSSGLDGRNEQFF
-	TRBV5-6	TRBD1	TRBJ1-6	TGTGCCAGCAGCTCGTGGGACAGGGGTCTTGCCCTCCACTTT	CASSSWDRGLALHF
-	TRBV11-2	-	TRBJ2-7	TGTGCCAGCAGCTTCGAGCGGACCCCTTATCCGTACTTC	CASSFERTPYPYF
-	TRBV11-2	-	TRBJ1-1	TGTGCCAGCCGGGGTGGAATGGGGGAGGGGAACACTGAAGCTTTCTTT	CASRGGMGEGNTEAFF
-	TRBV27	-	TRBJ1-1	TGTGCCAGCAGTTCACACATCCGGATGAACACTGAAGCTTTCTTT	CASSSHIRMNTEAFF
-	TRBV18	TRBD1	TRBJ1-5	TGTGCCAGCTCACCACCGATGACAGGGTCCAATCAGCCCCAGCATTTT	CASSPPMTGSNQPQHF
-	TRBV7-3	TRBD2	TRBJ2-3	TGTGCCAGCAGCTTGGGACTAGCGGTCACAGATACGCAGTATTTT	CASSLGLAVTDTQYF
-	TRBV19	-	TRBJ1-5	TGTGCCAGTAGTCGCAGGGGTGTGGGCAATCAGCCCCAGCATTTT	CASSRRGVGNQPQHF
-	TRBV20-1	-	TRBJ2-7	TGCAGTGCTGCGAGGGACGAGCAGTACTTC	CSAARDEQYF
-	TRBV18	-	TRBJ2-7	TGTGCCAGCTCACCACCCTCGAAGGGCAGTACCTACGAGCAGTACTTC	CASSPPSKGSTYEQYF
-	TRBV7-9	TRBD1	TRBJ1-5	TGTGCCAGCAGCTCGGGACAGTATAGCAATCAGCCCCAGCATTTT	CASSSGQYSNQPQHF
-	TRBV4-2	-	TRBJ2-7	TGTGCCAGCAGCCTCGGGGGAGTCCTCTCCTACGAGCAGTACTTC	CASSLGGVLSYEQYF
-	TRBV7-9	TRBD2	TRBJ2-4	TGTGCCAGCAGCTTAGGGGGCGGGAGGACCGCCAAAAACATTCAGTACTTC	CASSLGGGRTAKNIQYF